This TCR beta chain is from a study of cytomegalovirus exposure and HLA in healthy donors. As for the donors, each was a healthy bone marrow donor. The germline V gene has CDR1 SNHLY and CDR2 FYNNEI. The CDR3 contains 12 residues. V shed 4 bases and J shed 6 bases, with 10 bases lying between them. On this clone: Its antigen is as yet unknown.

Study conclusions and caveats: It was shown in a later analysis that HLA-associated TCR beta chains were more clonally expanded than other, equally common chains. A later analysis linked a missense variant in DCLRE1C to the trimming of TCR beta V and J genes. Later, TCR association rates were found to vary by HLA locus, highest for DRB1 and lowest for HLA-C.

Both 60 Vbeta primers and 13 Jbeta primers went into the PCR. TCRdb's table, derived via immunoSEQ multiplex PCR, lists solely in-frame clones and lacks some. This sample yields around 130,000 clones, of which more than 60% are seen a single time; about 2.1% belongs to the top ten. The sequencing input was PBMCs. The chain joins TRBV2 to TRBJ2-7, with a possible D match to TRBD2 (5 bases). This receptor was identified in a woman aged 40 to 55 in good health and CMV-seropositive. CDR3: CASSVMGSEQYF. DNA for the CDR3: TGTGCCAGCAGTGTAATGGGGAGCGAGCAGTACTTC.